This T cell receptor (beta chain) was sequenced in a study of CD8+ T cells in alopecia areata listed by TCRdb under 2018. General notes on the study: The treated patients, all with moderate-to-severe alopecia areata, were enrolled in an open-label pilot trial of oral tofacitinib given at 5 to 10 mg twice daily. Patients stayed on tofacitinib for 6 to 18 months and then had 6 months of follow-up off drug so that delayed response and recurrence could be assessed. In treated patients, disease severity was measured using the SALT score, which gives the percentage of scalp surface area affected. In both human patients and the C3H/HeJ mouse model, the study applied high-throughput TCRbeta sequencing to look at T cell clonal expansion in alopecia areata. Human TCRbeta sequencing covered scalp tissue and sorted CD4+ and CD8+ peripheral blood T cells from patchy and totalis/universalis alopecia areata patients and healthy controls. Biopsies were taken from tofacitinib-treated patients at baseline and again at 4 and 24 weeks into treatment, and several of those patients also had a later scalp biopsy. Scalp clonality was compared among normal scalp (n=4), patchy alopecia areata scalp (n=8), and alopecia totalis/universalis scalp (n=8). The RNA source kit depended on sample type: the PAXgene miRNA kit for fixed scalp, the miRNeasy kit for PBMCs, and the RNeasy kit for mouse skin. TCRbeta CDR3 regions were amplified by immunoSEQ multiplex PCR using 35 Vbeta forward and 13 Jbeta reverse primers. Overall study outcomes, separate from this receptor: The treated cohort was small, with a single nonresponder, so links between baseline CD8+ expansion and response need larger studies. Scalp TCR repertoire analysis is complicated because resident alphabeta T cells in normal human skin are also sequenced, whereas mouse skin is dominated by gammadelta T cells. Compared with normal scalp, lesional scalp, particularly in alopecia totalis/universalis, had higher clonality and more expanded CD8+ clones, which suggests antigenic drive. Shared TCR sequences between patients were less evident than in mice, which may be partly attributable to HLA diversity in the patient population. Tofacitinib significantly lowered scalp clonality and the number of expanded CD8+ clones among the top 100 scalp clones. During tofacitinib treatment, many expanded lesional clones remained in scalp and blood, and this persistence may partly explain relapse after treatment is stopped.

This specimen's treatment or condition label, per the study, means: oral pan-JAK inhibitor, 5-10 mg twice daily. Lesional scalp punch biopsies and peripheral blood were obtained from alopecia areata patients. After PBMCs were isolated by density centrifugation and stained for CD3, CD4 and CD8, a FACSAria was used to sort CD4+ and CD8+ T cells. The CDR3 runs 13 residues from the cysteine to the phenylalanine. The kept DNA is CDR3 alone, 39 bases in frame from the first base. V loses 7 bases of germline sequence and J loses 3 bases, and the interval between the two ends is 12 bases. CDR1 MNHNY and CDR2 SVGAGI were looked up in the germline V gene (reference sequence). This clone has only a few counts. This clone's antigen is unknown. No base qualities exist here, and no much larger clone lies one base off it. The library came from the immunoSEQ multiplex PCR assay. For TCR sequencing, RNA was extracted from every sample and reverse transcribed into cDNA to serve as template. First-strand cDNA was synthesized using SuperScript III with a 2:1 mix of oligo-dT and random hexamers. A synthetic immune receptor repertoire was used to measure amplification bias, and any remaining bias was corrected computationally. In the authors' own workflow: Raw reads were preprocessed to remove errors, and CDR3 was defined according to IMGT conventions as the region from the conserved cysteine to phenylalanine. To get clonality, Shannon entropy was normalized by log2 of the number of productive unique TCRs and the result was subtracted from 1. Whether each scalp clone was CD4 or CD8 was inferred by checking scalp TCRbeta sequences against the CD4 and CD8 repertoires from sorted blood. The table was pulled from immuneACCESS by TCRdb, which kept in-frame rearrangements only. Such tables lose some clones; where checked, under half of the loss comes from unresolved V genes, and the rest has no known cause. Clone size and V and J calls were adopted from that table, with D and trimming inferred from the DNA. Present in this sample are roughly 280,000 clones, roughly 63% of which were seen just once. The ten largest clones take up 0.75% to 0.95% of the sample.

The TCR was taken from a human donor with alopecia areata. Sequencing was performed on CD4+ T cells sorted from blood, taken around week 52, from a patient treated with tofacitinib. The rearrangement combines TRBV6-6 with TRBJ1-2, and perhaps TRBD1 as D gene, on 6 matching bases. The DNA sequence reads TGTGCCAGCAACCTACAGGGTGACTATGGCTACACCTTC. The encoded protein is CASNLQGDYGYTF.